These 26 T cell receptor beta chains were sequenced from one sample in a study of blood T cells in healthy people across ages. Through a sample-barcoded 5' primer and a J-beta primer mix, a second PCR was run for roughly 7 to 11 cycles. Using its own MiXCR run on the 5' RACE reads, TCRdb lists one record per CDR3 protein. The top ten clones hold 15% to 20% of a sample with 790,000 or so distinct CDR3 sequences, less than 60% of them seen once. Material: blood. The receptors here all came from a man older than 75 in good health.

There are a few counts of this clonotype. The gene calls are TRBV4-2 and TRBJ1-4; no clear D. The length of the CDR3 is 13 residues. CDR1 LGHNA and CDR2 YNFKEQ come from the germline V gene. V dropped 1 base and J dropped 8 bases, with 8 bases sitting between them. The CDR3 protein is CASSQAGREKLFF. CDR3 DNA: TGTGCCAGCAGCCAAGCAGGACGCGAAAAACTGTTTTTT.

The chain joins TRBV7-2 to TRBJ2-3, with 10 positions matching TRBD2. Germline CDR1 SGHTA, CDR2 FQGNSA. The CDR3 consists of 19 residues. V was clipped by 3 bases and J by 1 base; unmatched bases: 13. CDR3 coding DNA: TGTGCCAGCAGCTTTAGCGGGAGGATCACGGAGATCCGCACAGATACGCAGTATTTT. It is translated as CASSFSGRITEIRTDTQYF.

The gene calls are TRBV5-6 and TRBJ2-7; either TRBD1 or TRBD2 may fit D (5 bases each). The CDR3 loop spans 16 amino acids. CDR1 SGHDT and CDR2 YYEEEE come from the germline V gene. The V end lost 3 bases, the J end lost 2 bases, and 18 bases lay between the germline ends. For the CDR3, the DNA is TGTGCCAGCAGCTGGGGAACAGCCTGGGGACCCTACGAGCAGTACTTC. It yields the protein CASSWGTAWGPYEQYF.

The rearrangement joins TRBV7-2 to TRBJ2-7; 11 bases agree with TRBD2. The CDR3 is 15 amino acids. Trimming took 1 base from V and 3 from J; bases not matched to a gene: 2. CDR1 SGHTA and CDR2 FQGNSA come from the germline V gene. The CDR3 DNA reads as TGTGCCAGCAGCTTAGTGGGGACTAGCGGCTACGAGCAGTACTTC. Translation: CASSLVGTSGYEQYF.

This clonotype was seen ten or more times. The chain carries TRBV10-3 and TRBJ2-1; the D gene is possibly TRBD1 (5 bases). Germline-derived CDR1 and CDR2 are ENHRY and SYGVKD. CDR3 size: 14 residues. Deletions cut 0 bases from V and 5 bases from J, with 8 bases between. DNA of the CDR3: TGTGCCATCAGTGAGTCGGGGCTTAACAATGAGCAGTTCTTC. This translates into CAISESGLNNEQFF.

J is TRBJ2-5 and V is TRBV10-3; 7 nucleotides align to TRBD1. The ends lost 6 bases at V and 2 bases at J; junction bases unmatched: 6. Germline lookup yields CDR1 ENHRY and CDR2 SYGVKD. The length of the CDR3 is 14 residues. CDR3 in DNA: TGTGCCATCAGCACCGGGACAGCTCAAGAGACCCAGTACTTC. This gives the protein CAISTGTAQETQYF.

As regards this clonotype: A single base separates this from a much larger clone, so it may be a read error. In nucleotides, the CDR3 is TGTGCCAGCAGCCAAGTAGAAGCGGGAGTATACAATGAGCAGTACTTC. Protein product: CASSQVEAGVYNEQYF. The rearrangement uses TRBV14 and TRBJ2-5; 8 bases are shared with TRBD2. V was pared by 1 base and J by 11 bases, with 15 bases of the junction left unmatched. CDR1 and CDR2 from the germline V gene are SGHDN and FVKESK. The CDR3 runs to 16 residues.

This clonotype came up a few times. The chain joins TRBV6-6 to TRBJ2-7, with 8 bases identical to TRBD2. The trim removed 7 bases at V and 1 base at J, leaving 3 bases unmatched. There are 13 residues in the CDR3. The germline V gene encodes CDR1 MNHNY and CDR2 SVGAGI (reference sequence). CDR3 bases: TGTGCCAGCATCGCTAGCGGGTCCTACGAGCAGTACTTC. Translating gives CASIASGSYEQYF.

V usage is TRBV5-1 and J usage is TRBJ1-2, with 7 bases fitting TRBD1. J lost 6 bases, V lost 2 bases, and 7 bases had no gene match. The CDR3 has 14 residues. CDR1 and CDR2 (germline): SGHRS, YFSETQ. CDR3 nucleotides: TGCGCCAGCAGCTTCGGAGGGGGCGAGGATGGCTACACCTTC. Protein sequence: CASSFGGGEDGYTF.

This clonotype was detected only a few times. This chain connects TRBV3-1 to TRBJ2-1, with TRBD2 matching over 10 bases. The germline V gene has CDR1 LGHDT and CDR2 YNNKEL (reference sequence). This CDR3 is 15 amino acids long. J gave up 9 bases and V 4 bases, and 9 bases lay outside the gene matches. Here the CDR3 reads CASSLPSGRAVEQFF. CDR3 coding DNA: TGTGCCAGCAGCCTTCCAAGCGGGAGGGCGGTTGAGCAGTTCTTC.

V gene TRBV4-2 combines with J gene TRBJ2-5; D is uncertain. The CDR3 covers 16 residues. Trimming pared 0 bases from V and 2 bases from J, leaving 13 bases between. The germline V gene encodes CDR1 LGHNA and CDR2 YNFKEQ. The CDR3 DNA is TGTGCCAGCAGCCAAGATCTGATACTTCTACAAGAGACCCAGTACTTC. This encodes CASSQDLILLQETQYF.

The chain couples TRBV5-1 to TRBJ2-3; weak D call: TRBD2 (6 bases). The CDR3 is made up of 14 amino acids. V was clipped by 4 bases and J by 7 bases, with 16 bases between them. Germline CDR1 SGHRS, CDR2 YFSETQ. Written as DNA, the CDR3 is TGCGCCAGCAGCCCCCGGTCGGGAGCCAATACGCAGTATTTT. As protein: CASSPRSGANTQYF.

The V call is TRBV29-1, the J call TRBJ2-5, with D perhaps matching TRBD1 (6 bases). This CDR3 spans 11 amino acids. Trimming removed 7 bases at V and 4 bases at J, with 10 bases between. Looked up from germline, CDR1 is SQVTM and CDR2 is ANQGSEA. The chain's CDR3 is CSGLRGETQYF. The CDR3 DNA sequence: TGCAGCGGTCTCAGGGGAGAGACCCAGTACTTC. Using reference TRBV29-1 and TRBJ2-5 for the parts outside the CDR3, the full variable domain is SAVISQKPSRDICQRGTSLTIQCQVDSQVTMMFWYRQQPGQSLTLIATANQGSEATYESGFVIDKFPISRPNLTFSTLTVSNMSPEDSSIYLCSGLRGETQYFGPGTRLLVL.

With regard to this clonotype: A single base separates this from a much larger clone, so it may be a read error. J is TRBJ2-7 and V is TRBV20-1; D is ambiguous. The DNA end is a closer match to TRBJ2-5, so the J assignment may be wrong. The germline CDR1 and CDR2 sequences are DFQATT and SNEGSKA (reference sequence). The CDR3 spans 12 residues. CDR3: CSAPATQGTQYF. In DNA form, the CDR3 reads TGCAGTGCCCCGGCCACTCAAGGGACCCAGTACTTC.

Only a few counts were recorded for this clonotype. The V and J genes are TRBV6-1 and TRBJ2-3; D perhaps matches TRBD1 (5 bases). The V end lost 2 bases, the J end lost 4 bases, and 10 bases lay between the germline ends. CDR3 size: 14 residues. The germline V gene has CDR1 MNHNS and CDR2 SASEGT. Here the CDR3 DNA reads TGTGCCAGCAGTGAATTAAGGGGATCAGATACGCAGTATTTT. Translating it yields CASSELRGSDTQYF.

V and J are TRBV9 and TRBJ2-1; 8 nucleotides match TRBD2. This CDR3 contains 15 residues. Germline CDR1 reads SGDLS; CDR2 reads YYNGEE. J was trimmed by 4 bases and V by 4 bases; bases with no gene match: 7. CDR3 sequence reads: CASSSPTSVYNEQFF. DNA for the CDR3: TGTGCCAGCAGCTCCCCGACTAGCGTTTACAATGAGCAGTTCTTC.

The chain combines TRBV20-1 with TRBJ2-5; the D gene is possibly TRBD2 (5 bases). The V gene's germline CDR1 is DFQATT and CDR2 SNEGSKA (reference sequence). The CDR3 extends over 12 amino acids. Trimming took off 6 bases at V and 11 bases at J, with 19 bases between the two ends. The CDR3 spells CSANLRGREQYF. The CDR3 DNA follows: TGCAGTGCAAACCTTAGAGGGCGAGAGCAGTACTTC.

This clonotype was counted ten times or more. V gene TRBV6-2 or TRBV6-3 combines with J gene TRBJ2-1, with no clear D. Trimming removed 0 bases from V and 10 bases from J, with 10 bases in between. Germline V gene sequence: CDR1 MNHEY, CDR2 SVGEGT. The length of the CDR3 is 13 residues. Written as DNA, the CDR3 is TGTGCCAGCAGTTACTCCACGAAGGCGGAGCAGTTCTTC. Translation: CASSYSTKAEQFF.

The rearrangement joins TRBV28 to TRBJ2-7; 8 bases fit TRBD1. The CDR3 contains 14 residues. From germline, CDR1 is MDHEN and CDR2 SYDVKM. After removal of 7 bases from V and 2 bases from J, the junction contained 7 bases not matched to a gene. The CDR3 spells CASKPGQVTYEQYF. The CDR3 DNA is TGTGCCAGCAAACCGGGACAGGTCACCTACGAGCAGTACTTC.

The chain couples TRBV5-1 to TRBJ1-6; D is undetermined. Trimming took 4 bases from V and 0 from J, leaving 14 bases between them. The CDR3 extends over 17 amino acids. Germline V lookup: CDR1 SGHRS, CDR2 YFSETQ. In DNA form, the CDR3 reads TGCGCCAGCAGCCCGCGGGTGGGTGACTCCTATAATTCACCCCTCCACTTT. Translation: CASSPRVGDSYNSPLHF.

The chain carries TRBV20-1 and TRBJ2-7; the match to TRBD2 covers 7 bases. From germline, CDR1 is DFQATT and CDR2 SNEGSKA (reference sequence). This CDR3 has 15 amino acids. Trimming at V came to 6 bases and at J to 1 base, leaving 12 bases not matched to a gene. The CDR3 loop is CSAPAGGSYSYEQYF. The CDR3, as DNA: TGCAGTGCCCCAGCGGGCGGGAGTTATTCCTACGAGCAGTACTTC.

In this sample, this clonotype turned up once. The chain joins TRBV20-1 to TRBJ2-3, with D perhaps TRBD2 (5 bases). Germline values: CDR1 DFQATT, CDR2 SNEGSKA (reference sequence). V lost 4 bases to trimming and J lost 4 bases, with 12 bases between them. The CDR3 consists of 13 residues. Here the CDR3 reads CSAMPGLADTQYF. The DNA for the CDR3 is TGCAGTGCTATGCCGGGATTGGCAGATACGCAGTATTTT.

J is TRBJ2-3 and V is TRBV5-1, with D possibly TRBD1 on 6 matching bases. CDR3 length: 16 amino acids. Germline V CDR1 and CDR2: SGHRS, YFSETQ. V was clipped by 4 bases and J by 0 bases, with 15 bases between them. CDR3 in amino acids: CASSPGQAPSTDTQYF. DNA for the CDR3: TGCGCCAGCAGCCCGGGACAAGCACCTAGCACAGATACGCAGTATTTT.

Only a few counts were recorded for this clonotype. The chain employs TRBV20-1 and TRBJ2-1; 12 positions match TRBD2. Germline lookup yields CDR1 DFQATT and CDR2 SNEGSKA (reference sequence). CDR3 length: 15 residues. J lost 8 bases, V lost 7 bases, and 12 bases had no gene match. CDR3: CSVRLAGDSVDEQFF. DNA for the CDR3: TGCAGTGTCCGACTAGCGGGAGATTCGGTGGATGAGCAGTTCTTC.

About this clonotype itself: It may be a read error: a sequence one base away is much more abundant. The chain uses TRBV7-2 and TRBJ2-3; D remains ambiguous. This CDR3 has 13 residues. V shed 5 bases and J shed 4 bases, with 10 bases lying between them. CDR1 is SGHTA and CDR2 is FQGNSA in the germline V gene. The CDR3 here is CASSVLNADTQYF. The CDR3 DNA reads TGTGCCAGCAGCGTTCTTAACGCAGATACGCAGTATTTT.

V gene TRBV5-1 combines with J gene TRBJ2-1; TRBD1 aligns across 9 bases. Germline CDR1 SGHRS, CDR2 YFSETQ. J was trimmed by 8 bases and V by 8 bases; bases with no gene match: 11. CDR3 length: 14 amino acids. The CDR3 spells CASRPGTGTYEQFF. CDR3 coding DNA: TGCGCCAGTCGACCCGGGACAGGGACGTATGAGCAGTTCTTC.